This section outlines one T cell receptor beta chain sequence together with its context. Which antigen it targets is not known. Base qualities are not recorded, but no much larger clone differs from it by a single base. For CDR1 and CDR2, the germline V gene lists MNHEY and SVGAGI. Cut back by 6 bases and 0 bases, the V and J ends lie 11 bases apart. From the cysteine through the phenylalanine, the CDR3 covers 14 amino acids. The read is trimmed to its CDR3 DNA, 42 bases read in frame from base 1. The CDR3 regions of human TCRbeta chains were analyzed by immunosequencing. In the paper's pipeline: Repertoire TCRs were matched against a reference library of SARS-CoV-2-specific TCRs generated with the MIRA antigen-specificity platform. Breadth meant the fraction of unique TCRs that were SARS-CoV-2-associated, whereas depth meant the fraction of total T cells that were SARS-CoV-2-associated. Using the MIRA data, every spike-specific TCR was mapped to the spike region that the TCR reacted to and assigned to either a CD4 or a CD8 class. Log10-transformed breadth and depth values were compared by one-way ANOVA with Sidak's multiple comparisons tests. Imported from immuneACCESS, the table was reduced by TCRdb to in-frame sequences with V and J called. These copies leave out some clones; in studies compared against another copy, an unresolved V gene accounts for under half, and the cause of the remainder is not known. D and trimming were read from the DNA, whereas the V and J calls and clone size are those reported in that table. Present in this sample are about 93,000 clones, roughly nine tenths of which were seen just once. The top ten clonotypes cover roughly 2.4% of the sample.

The data originate from a study of T cell responses to AZD1222 COVID-19 vaccine (dated by TCRdb to the early 2020s). Regarding the research as a whole: A total of around 240 trial participants underwent TCR sequencing, of whom nearly 210 received two doses of AZD1222 and about 25 received two doses of the MenACWY control vaccine. Trial participants were enrolled by age into 18-55, 56-69 and 70-plus year subgroups, with 148, 28 and 57 TCR-sequenced participants respectively.

The sample's time point label, decoded: about 28 days (+/-7) after the second vaccine dose. Because spike-specific TCR depth and breadth did not differ between the two schedules, AZD1222 recipients who got a second dose at roughly 4 weeks were pooled with those who got a second dose at roughly 12 weeks. The vaccinee samples were drawn from two UK trials, COV001 and COV002, one of which was a single-blind randomized controlled phase 2/3 trial testing AZD1222 (ChAdOx1 nCoV-19) in healthy adults. Trial participant PBMC samples were collected at day 0 and day 28 after the second dose for TCRbeta chain sequencing. The paper as a whole reports these results and caveats: Nearly half of unique spike-specific TCRs reportedly recognized epitopes outside regions mutated in the B.1.351 and B.1.1.7 variants. The 56-69-year group was small, and its depth increase did not reach significance, likely because of low power. Conclusions about previously exposed vaccinees were limited because only 5 or 6 AZD1222 recipients were SARS-CoV-2 seropositive at baseline. Because no day 14 peak-response samples were available, the repertoires could be characterized only after the peak T cell response. After two AZD1222 doses, spike-specific TCR breadth and depth were significantly higher than at day 0 and than in MenACWY recipients. CD4 TCRs associated with the vaccine covered the entire spike protein, and the dominant responses were in regions 160-218 and 743-854. Participants were mostly white British and included more females than males, and it was suggested by the authors that clonal diversity may have been underestimated.

The V and J genes are TRBV6-5 and TRBJ1-2; the D gene cannot be resolved reliably. The source of this sequence is an adult who received the AZD1222 COVID-19 vaccine. The specimen comprised peripheral blood, sampled 28 days after the second AZD1222 dose. The DNA sequence reads TGTGCCAGCAGGCGCGAGCCACCTAACTATGGCTACACCTTC. This gives the protein CASRREPPNYGYTF.